Below, 21 T cell receptor beta chains from the same sample are listed, as sequenced in a study of T cells in Graves' hyperthyroidism and ophthalmopathy. Amplified TCR beta CDR3 regions came from RNA transcripts. First-round RT-PCR targeting the TCR CDR3 was performed with the HTBI primer set. Each CDR3 protein gets one entry after TCRdb re-called the multiplex PCR reads with MiXCR. The sample has over 700,000 distinct CDR3 sequences; roughly 40% are singletons. Sequencing was performed on blood. The receptors come from a man aged 18-30 years with Graves' hyperthyroidism.

The chain carries TRBV6-6 and TRBJ1-1; D is unresolved. Trimming stripped 6 bases from V and 6 bases from J, with 20 bases between. Germline lookup yields CDR1 MNHNY and CDR2 SVGAGI (reference sequence). The CDR3 loop spans 15 amino acids. The CDR3 spells CASSHVKGLGAEAFF. The CDR3 coding sequence is TGTGCCAGCAGCCACGTCAAGGGCCTTGGGGCTGAAGCTTTCTTT.

This clonotype was seen just once. One base away lies a much larger clone, so this may be a sequencing read error. The chain has TRBV2 and TRBJ2-7, with a tentative D call TRBD2 (6 bases). Trimming took off 8 bases at V and 1 base at J, with 15 bases between the two ends. CDR3 length: 14 amino acids. Germline CDR1 reads SNHLY; CDR2 reads FYNNEI. The CDR3 protein is CASGARGVSYEQYF. The CDR3 bases are TGTGCCAGCGGTGCTCGCGGGGTATCCTACGAGCAGTACTTC.

The chain employs TRBV19 and TRBJ2-7; 7 bases fit TRBD1. J lost 3 bases, V lost 3 bases, and 5 bases had no gene match. The CDR3 is 14 residues long. From germline, CDR1 is LNHDA and CDR2 SQIVND (reference sequence). The CDR3 DNA reads TGTGCCAGTAGTATGCCGGGACAGCTCTACGAGCAGTACTTC. Translating it yields CASSMPGQLYEQYF.

This clonotype was detected many times. The V and J genes are TRBV6-1 and TRBJ1-1; D may be TRBD1 (5 bases). CDR1 and CDR2 from the germline V gene are MNHNS and SASEGT. This CDR3 contains 14 residues. V was cut by 3 bases and J by 0 bases, with 8 bases left in between. CDR3 in amino acids: CASSDGHMNTEAFF. CDR3 in DNA: TGTGCCAGCAGTGATGGACACATGAACACTGAAGCTTTCTTT.

The chain uses TRBV25-1 and TRBJ1-6; TRBD1 aligns across 10 bases. Per the germline V gene, CDR1 is MGHDK and CDR2 is SYGVNS. The CDR3 totals 16 residues. After removal of 3 bases from V and 6 bases from J, the junction contained 5 bases not matched to a gene. This CDR3 reads CASSDRQGAGNSPLHF. CDR3 in DNA: TGTGCCAGCAGTGATCGACAGGGGGCGGGTAATTCACCCCTCCACTTT.

The CDR3 coding sequence is TGCAGTGCTAGGGCGCTCTCCTACGAGCAGTACTTC. This codes for CSARALSYEQYF. This sequence joins TRBV20-1 and TRBJ2-7, with D unresolved. Germline lookup yields CDR1 DFQATT and CDR2 SNEGSKA (reference sequence). This CDR3 has 12 amino acids. Trimming stripped 3 bases from V and 0 bases from J, with 6 bases between.

The chain couples TRBV6-1 to TRBJ1-6; D is unclear. The germline CDR1 and CDR2 sequences are MNHNS and SASEGT. The CDR3 consists of 13 residues. The V gene lost 7 bases and the J gene lost 9 bases, with 13 bases spanning the gap. The CDR3 coding sequence is TGTGCCAGCATACTAGGCGGCGGTTCACCCCTCCACTTT. Protein: CASILGGGSPLHF.

V and J are TRBV7-2 and TRBJ2-7; possibly TRBD2 for D (5 bases). CDR3 size: 14 residues. In germline, CDR1 is SGHTA, CDR2 FQGNSA. Trimming took 3 bases from V and 5 from J, leaving 14 bases between them. The CDR3 sequence: CASSFQTGINEQYF. The CDR3 DNA reads TGTGCCAGCAGCTTTCAGACGGGGATCAACGAGCAGTACTTC.

A note on this clonotype: This clone may be a read error of a much larger clone one base away. The V call is TRBV7-6, the J call TRBJ2-2; a weak D match, TRBD2 (5 bases). The CDR3 loop spans 15 amino acids. Germline V CDR1 and CDR2: SGHVS, FNYEAQ. DNA of the CDR3: TGTGCCAGCAGCTCAATACCGGCTGATCTCGGGGAGCTGCTTTTT. As protein: CASSSIPADLGELLF.

This chain links TRBV6-6 with TRBJ1-6; D unresolved. CDR1 and CDR2 (germline): MNHNY, SVGAGI (reference sequence). Trimming shortened V by 0 bases and J by 4 bases, and 10 bases separated the two germline ends. The CDR3 runs to 16 residues. The DNA of the CDR3 is TGTGCCAGCAGTTACTCCCTGGATGTATATAATTCACCCCTCCACTTT. It specifies CASSYSLDVYNSPLHF.

This clonotype was detected a few times. V and J are TRBV20-1 and TRBJ1-1, with TRBD1 identical over 7 bases. With 6 bases clipped from V and 0 bases from J, the junction kept 4 bases outside the gene matches. This CDR3 contains 13 residues. CDR1 is DFQATT and CDR2 is SNEGSKA in the germline V gene (reference sequence). CDR3 sequence: CSARGIMNTEAFF. In nucleotides, the CDR3 is TGCAGTGCCAGGGGGATAATGAACACTGAAGCTTTCTTT.

This clonotype occurred many times. V gene TRBV10-3 combines with J gene TRBJ1-3; no clear D. V was shortened by 3 bases and J by 0 bases, with 12 bases between the two germline ends. Germline CDR1 ENHRY, CDR2 SYGVKD. This CDR3 is built from 16 residues. The CDR3 DNA follows: TGTGCCATCAGTGACTTGGTCAGTCACTCTGGAAACACCATATATTTT. This gives the protein CAISDLVSHSGNTIYF.

V and J are TRBV2 and TRBJ2-6, with D uncertain. Germline CDR1 reads SNHLY; CDR2 reads FYNNEI. Between the trimmed V and J ends, which lost 2 bases and 2 bases, there was a span of 10 bases. This CDR3 is 16 amino acids long. Here the CDR3 DNA reads TGTGCCAGCAGTGAATGGGAAGTCCCTGGGGCCAACGTCCTGACTTTC. Translation: CASSEWEVPGANVLTF.

This clonotype was observed a single time. A junction boundary mismatches the germline segment, possibly from a read error. CDR3 DNA: TGCGCCGGCAGTGATACGGGCTCGTACGAGCAGTACTTC. Protein product: CAGSDTGSYEQYF. The chain is built from TRBV10-2 and TRBJ2-7; D uncertain. CDR3 size: 13 residues. The germline V gene has CDR1 WSHSY and CDR2 SAAADI.

The chain joins TRBV19 to TRBJ1-6; D is uncertain. The length of the CDR3 is 15 residues. Trimming shortened V by 10 bases and J by 0 bases, and 13 bases separated the two germline ends. Per germline, CDR1 LNHDA and CDR2 SQIVND (reference sequence). The CDR3 reads CATEDGRSYNSPLHF. In DNA form, the CDR3 reads TGTGCCACCGAGGACGGCCGCTCCTATAATTCACCCCTCCACTTT.

This chain joins TRBV29-1 and TRBJ2-7; the D gene is possibly TRBD2 (5 bases). The V end lost 4 bases, the J end lost 7 bases, and 14 bases lay between the germline ends. The CDR3 runs 12 residues. Germline V CDR1 and CDR2: SQVTM, ANQGSEA. The DNA for the CDR3 is TGCAGCGTTGGCGGACGGAGGATTGAGCAGTACTTC. Translated, it gives CSVGGRRIEQYF.

This clonotype was seen ten or more times. This chain joins TRBV5-8 and TRBJ1-1; D is ambiguous. The germline V and J ends were trimmed by 3 bases and 3 bases, with 6 bases remaining between them. This CDR3 comprises 12 residues. Per germline, CDR1 SGHTS and CDR2 YDEGEE. The DNA for the CDR3 is TGTGCCAGCAGCTGGAGGGACACTGAAGCTTTCTTT. This codes for CASSWRDTEAFF.

This clonotype was detected ten times or more. This rearrangement joins TRBV19 to TRBJ2-7; weak D call: TRBD1 (7 bases). Germline CDR1 LNHDA, CDR2 SQIVND (reference sequence). This CDR3 contains 15 residues. V lost 4 bases, J lost 1 base, and 14 bases lay in between. Written as DNA, the CDR3 is TGTGCCAGTAGTACCCTCCAGGGGGGATCCTACGAGCAGTACTTC. Translated: CASSTLQGGSYEQYF.

The count of this clonotype is one. V and J are TRBV7-9 and TRBJ1-4; D remains ambiguous. The V end was cut by 1 base, the J end by 8 bases, with 11 bases between. This CDR3 has 14 residues. CDR1 SEHNR and CDR2 FQNEAQ come from the germline V gene (reference sequence). CDR3 loop: CASSLGNSREKLFF. CDR3 DNA sequence: TGTGCCAGCAGCTTAGGGAACAGTCGCGAAAAACTGTTTTTT.

The V and J genes are TRBV12-3 or TRBV12-4 and TRBJ2-5; the D gene is possibly TRBD2 (6 bases). The CDR3 is made up of 12 amino acids. The V end was cut by 4 bases, the J end by 5 bases, with 8 bases between. The CDR3 sequence is CASSSLAETQYF. The CDR3 DNA sequence: TGTGCCAGCAGTTCCCTAGCGGAGACCCAGTACTTC.

The rearrangement uses TRBV19 and TRBJ2-1, with D possibly being TRBD1 (6 bases). Matching the DNA end better, TRBJ2-7 makes the J call doubtful. Per germline, CDR1 LNHDA and CDR2 SQIVND (reference sequence). This CDR3 is built from 15 residues. CDR3 sequence reads: CASSYEDSYYNEQYF. In DNA form, the CDR3 reads TGTGCCAGTAGTTACGAGGACAGTTACTACAATGAGCAGTACTTC.